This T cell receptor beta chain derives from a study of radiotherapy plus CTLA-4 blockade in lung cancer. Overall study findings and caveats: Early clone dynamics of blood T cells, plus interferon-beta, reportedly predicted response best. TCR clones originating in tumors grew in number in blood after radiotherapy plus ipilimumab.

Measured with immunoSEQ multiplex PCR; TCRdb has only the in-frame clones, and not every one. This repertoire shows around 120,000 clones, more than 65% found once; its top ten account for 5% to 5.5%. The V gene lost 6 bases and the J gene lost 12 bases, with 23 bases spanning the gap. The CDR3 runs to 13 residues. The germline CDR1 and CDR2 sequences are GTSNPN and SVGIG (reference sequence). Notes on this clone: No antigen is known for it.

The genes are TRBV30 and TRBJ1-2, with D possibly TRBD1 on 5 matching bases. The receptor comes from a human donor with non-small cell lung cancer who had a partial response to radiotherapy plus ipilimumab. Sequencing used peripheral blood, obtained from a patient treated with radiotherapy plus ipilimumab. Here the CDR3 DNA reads TGTGCCTGCCAGTGGGTGGGGGGGGGAATGAACACCTTC. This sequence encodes CACQWVGGGMNTF.